These 21 T cell receptor beta chains were all obtained from the same sample, sequenced in a study of shared clonotypes between healthy human individuals. The data were produced by immunoSEQ multiplex PCR, yet TCRdb's version contains in-frame clones alone and is incomplete. Among 650,000 to 700,000 clones listed, roughly 87% were seen once. The specimen sequenced was memory CD8+ T cells from PBMCs. The subset denotes: CD45RO+ cells pooled with CCR7-negative TemRA cells. These receptor sequences come from a man between 18 and 29 years old in good health. Some clones in this sample may be carry-over from other donors' samples.

This rearrangement joins TRBV4-3 to TRBJ1-1; D is undetermined. V gave up 1 base and J gave up 11 bases, with 20 bases separating them. This CDR3 has 15 amino acids. Germline loops: CDR1 LGHNA, CDR2 YSLEER. The CDR3: CASSQGLRSLEWAFF. In DNA, the CDR3 is TGCGCCAGCAGCCAAGGGCTCCGTAGTCTTGAGTGGGCTTTCTTT.

The chain combines TRBV7-2 with TRBJ2-7; D ambiguous. Trimming stripped 5 bases from V and 5 bases from J, with 10 bases between. Per the germline V gene, CDR1 is SGHTA and CDR2 is FQGNSA. This CDR3 contains 12 residues. The CDR3 is CASSAHGHEQYF. DNA of the CDR3: TGTGCCAGCAGCGCACACGGCCACGAGCAGTACTTC.

The chain recombines TRBV6-9 with TRBJ2-7; D gene unclear. V gave up 5 bases and J gave up 6 bases, with 26 bases separating them. Germline-derived CDR1 and CDR2 are MNHGY and SVAAGI. The CDR3 has 17 amino acids. In DNA, the CDR3 is TGTGCCAGCAGTGCCCACTCCCCGACTCGACCGTGGGGCGAGCAGTACTTC. This gives the protein CASSAHSPTRPWGEQYF.

The V and J genes are TRBV7-9 and TRBJ2-7; no definite D call. CDR1 and CDR2 from the germline V gene are SEHNR and FQNEAQ (reference sequence). The CDR3 is 16 amino acids. Trimming cost V 3 bases and J 2 bases, with 17 bases left between them. The CDR3 coding sequence is TGTGCCAGCAGCTTCAGTGAAGATCCGAGCCCCTACGAGCAGTACTTC. It codes for CASSFSEDPSPYEQYF.

The V call is TRBV4-2, the J call TRBJ2-3; D may be TRBD1 or TRBD2 (6 bases each). In germline, CDR1 is LGHNA, CDR2 YNFKEQ. CDR3 size: 16 residues. V lost 3 bases and J lost 3, with 16 bases in between. DNA of the CDR3: TGTGCCAGCAGCCACTGGGGGGCGGCCCCTACAGATACGCAGTATTTT. Amino acid sequence: CASSHWGAAPTDTQYF.

This clone was detected only once. The J gene is TRBJ1-4, the V gene TRBV5-4; 10 bases are shared with TRBD1. J lost 8 bases, V lost 5 bases, and 6 bases had no gene match. Germline lookup yields CDR1 SGHNT and CDR2 YYREEE (reference sequence). The CDR3 loop spans 14 amino acids. The CDR3 spells CASRAGTGEEKLFF. The CDR3 nucleotides read TGTGCCAGCAGAGCCGGGACAGGGGAAGAAAAACTGTTTTTT.

Remarks on this clone: Germline is not matched at one junction end, which may reflect a read error. The V call is TRBV29-1, the J call TRBJ1-1; possibly TRBD1 for D (6 bases). CDR3 length: 13 residues. The germline CDR1 and CDR2 sequences are SQVTM and ANQGSEA. CDR3 sequence reads: CSVEDRRNTEAFF. For the CDR3, the DNA is TGCAGCGTGGAAGACAGGAGGAACACTGAAGCTTTCTTT.

The rearrangement joins TRBV2 to TRBJ2-7; TRBD2 matches at 11 bases. V trimming: 7 bases; J trimming: 0 bases; junction bases outside the gene matches: 8. The CDR3 has 16 amino acids. CDR1 is SNHLY, CDR2 FYNNEI, per germline. The CDR3: CASTQRLAGFSYEQYF. The CDR3, as DNA: TGTGCCAGCACCCAGCGACTAGCGGGGTTCTCCTACGAGCAGTACTTC. Full variable domain (missing parts from reference TRBV2 and TRBJ2-7): EPEVTQTPSHQVTQMGQEVILRCVPISNHLYFYWYRQILGQKVEFLVSFYNNEISEKSEIFDDQFSVERPDGSNFTLKIRSTKLEDSAMYFCASTQRLAGFSYEQYFGPGTRLTVT.

This rearrangement joins TRBV19 to TRBJ1-5; D is unresolved. CDR1 is LNHDA, CDR2 SQIVND, per germline (reference sequence). V gave up 5 bases and J gave up 0 bases, with 20 bases separating them. This CDR3 comprises 18 residues. This CDR3 reads CASSPLRAETYSNQPQHF. The CDR3 DNA reads TGTGCCAGTAGTCCCCTACGGGCAGAGACTTATAGCAATCAGCCCCAGCATTTT.

The gene calls are TRBV2 and TRBJ1-2; TRBD1 is a possible D gene (5 bases). The CDR3 covers 16 residues. Germline CDR1 SNHLY, CDR2 FYNNEI. Trimming took 0 bases from V and 4 from J, leaving 15 bases between them. DNA of the CDR3: TGTGCCAGCAGTGAAGCGATCTCCGGGGGGACCTATGGCTACACCTTC. It translates to CASSEAISGGTYGYTF.

The chain links TRBV27 to TRBJ1-6, with 9 bases fitting TRBD1. Losses at the gene ends were 6 bases for V and 7 bases for J; bases not matched to a gene: 13. The CDR3 sequence is 17 residues long. CDR1 MNHEY and CDR2 SMNVEV come from the germline V gene (reference sequence). The CDR3 sequence: CASSPTSIQGANSPLHF. In DNA, the CDR3 is TGTGCCAGCAGCCCTACCTCTATACAGGGGGCAAATTCACCCCTCCACTTT.

The chain carries TRBV4-1 and TRBJ2-1; the match to TRBD2 covers 10 bases. The CDR3 spans 14 residues. V lost 4 bases and J lost 8; bases outside the gene matches: 5. Germline loops: CDR1 MGHRA, CDR2 YSYEKL. The CDR3 DNA reads as TGCGCCAGCAGCCCTAGCGGGAGCGTGGATGAGCAGTTCTTC. It translates to CASSPSGSVDEQFF.

The chain employs TRBV4-1 and TRBJ1-4, with D tentatively TRBD1 (6 bases). The CDR3 length is 13 residues. V gave up 5 bases and J gave up 7 bases, with 11 bases separating them. CDR1 is MGHRA and CDR2 is YSYEKL in the germline V gene. The CDR3 reads CASSLQGSEKLFF. The CDR3 DNA reads TGCGCCAGCAGCTTACAGGGTAGTGAAAAACTGTTTTTT.

V usage is TRBV27 and J usage is TRBJ2-3; 8 nucleotides agree with TRBD1. The germline CDR1 and CDR2 sequences are MNHEY and SMNVEV (reference sequence). The CDR3 is 17 residues long. With 8 bases clipped from V and 1 base from J, the junction kept 14 bases outside the gene matches. In DNA form, the CDR3 reads TGTGCCAGCGCCTCCCCGTGGTCGACAGGGGGCACAGATACGCAGTATTTT. Translation: CASASPWSTGGTDTQYF.

The V call is TRBV7-3, the J call TRBJ2-1; 12 bases fit TRBD1. Germline lookup yields CDR1 SGHTA and CDR2 FQGTGA. The J segment lost 6 bases and the V segment lost 3 bases, leaving 3 bases of the junction unmatched. The length of the CDR3 is 15 residues. DNA of the CDR3: TGTGCCAGCAGCTTGGCGGGACAGGGGGCCAATGAGCAGTTCTTC. Protein: CASSLAGQGANEQFF.

V usage is TRBV7-9 and J usage is TRBJ1-4; maybe TRBD1 (5 bases). The CDR3 is 17 amino acids. V was clipped by 5 bases and J by 4 bases, with 20 bases between them. Germline CDR1 SEHNR, CDR2 FQNEAQ (reference sequence). In DNA form, the CDR3 reads TGTGCCAGCAGCATGGGGGAGCGTGGGGGACGTAATGAAAAACTGTTTTTT. Translation gives CASSMGERGGRNEKLFF.

V is TRBV4-1 and J is TRBJ1-1, with D possibly TRBD1 on 6 matching bases. This CDR3 comprises 16 residues. Trimming pared 5 bases from V and 0 bases from J, leaving 16 bases between. Germline V gene data show CDR1 as MGHRA and CDR2 as YSYEKL. DNA for the CDR3: TGCGCCAGCAGCGCTCAGGGGCGCCTTATGAACACTGAAGCTTTCTTT. Amino acids: CASSAQGRLMNTEAFF.

The chain joins TRBV19 to TRBJ2-1; 11 bases map to TRBD2. V shed 6 bases, J shed 7 bases, and the junction held 8 bases outside the gene matches. The CDR3 loop spans 15 amino acids. The germline CDR1 and CDR2 sequences are LNHDA and SQIVND (reference sequence). In nucleotides, the CDR3 is TGTGCCAGTAGGATTACTAGCGGGAGTTGGAATGAGCAGTTCTTC. Translating gives CASRITSGSWNEQFF.

The rearrangement links TRBV18 to TRBJ1-2; tentatively, D is TRBD1 (5 bases). V was trimmed by 2 bases and J by 12 bases, leaving 13 bases between them. This CDR3 region has 12 residues. Germline values: CDR1 KGHSH, CDR2 LQKENI. This CDR3 reads CASSPERRGHTF. The CDR3 nucleotides are TGTGCCAGCTCACCAGAGAGAAGGGGCCACACCTTC.

This clone appeared a single time. A read error may produce the germline difference seen at one junction end. This chain uses TRBV5-6 with TRBJ1-1; D unclear. Looked up from germline, CDR1 is SGHDT and CDR2 is YYEEEE. The CDR3 has 15 amino acids. The CDR3 nucleotides are TGTGCCGGCAGCGGAAAGAGGTCTATGAACACTGAAGCTTTCTTT. Protein product: CAGSGKRSMNTEAFF.

The chain is built from TRBV11-2 and TRBJ1-1, with D possibly matching TRBD1 (5 bases). The CDR3 spans 15 residues. Germline CDR1 reads SGHAT; CDR2 reads FQNNGV. V was pared by 1 base and J by 5 bases, with 14 bases between. CDR3 in DNA: TGTGCCAGCAGCTTAGCTCCGGGGCCGGGGACTGAAGCTTTCTTT. This translates into CASSLAPGPGTEAFF.